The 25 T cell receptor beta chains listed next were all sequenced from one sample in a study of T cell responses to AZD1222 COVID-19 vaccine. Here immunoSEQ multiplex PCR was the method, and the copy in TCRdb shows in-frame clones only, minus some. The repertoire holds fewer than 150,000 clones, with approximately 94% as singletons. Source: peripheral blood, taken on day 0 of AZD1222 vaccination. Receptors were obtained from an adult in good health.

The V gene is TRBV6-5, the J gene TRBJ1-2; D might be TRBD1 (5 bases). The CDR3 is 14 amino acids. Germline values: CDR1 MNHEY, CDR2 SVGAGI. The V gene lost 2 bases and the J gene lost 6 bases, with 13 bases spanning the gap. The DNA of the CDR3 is TGTGCCAGCAGTTACGCCGGGACCGCGGATGGCTACACCTTC. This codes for CASSYAGTADGYTF.

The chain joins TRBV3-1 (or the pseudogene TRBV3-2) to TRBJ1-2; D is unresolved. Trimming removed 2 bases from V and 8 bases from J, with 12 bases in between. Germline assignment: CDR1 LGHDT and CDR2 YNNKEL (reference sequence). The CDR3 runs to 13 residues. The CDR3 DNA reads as TGTGCCAGCAGCCAAAGTCGTGGTTCCGGCTACACCTTC. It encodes CASSQSRGSGYTF.

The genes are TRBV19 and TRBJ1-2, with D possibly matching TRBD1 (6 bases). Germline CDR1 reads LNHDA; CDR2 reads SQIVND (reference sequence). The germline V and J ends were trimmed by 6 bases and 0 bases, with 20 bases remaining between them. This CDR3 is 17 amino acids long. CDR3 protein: CASRGIQMGQSNYGYTF. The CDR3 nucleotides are TGTGCCAGTAGGGGAATACAGATGGGACAATCTAACTATGGCTACACCTTC.

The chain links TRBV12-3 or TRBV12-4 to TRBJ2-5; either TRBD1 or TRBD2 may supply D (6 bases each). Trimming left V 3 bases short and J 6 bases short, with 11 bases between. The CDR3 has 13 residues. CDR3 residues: CASSLGGTKTQYF. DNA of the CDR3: TGTGCCAGCAGTTTGGGGGGCACAAAGACCCAGTACTTC.

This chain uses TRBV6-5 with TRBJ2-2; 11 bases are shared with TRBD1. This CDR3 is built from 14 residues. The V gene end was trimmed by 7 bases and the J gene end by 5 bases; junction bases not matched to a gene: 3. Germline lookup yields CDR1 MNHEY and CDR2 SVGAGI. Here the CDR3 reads CASKWDRGTGELFF. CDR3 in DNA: TGTGCCAGCAAGTGGGACAGGGGGACCGGGGAGCTGTTTTTT.

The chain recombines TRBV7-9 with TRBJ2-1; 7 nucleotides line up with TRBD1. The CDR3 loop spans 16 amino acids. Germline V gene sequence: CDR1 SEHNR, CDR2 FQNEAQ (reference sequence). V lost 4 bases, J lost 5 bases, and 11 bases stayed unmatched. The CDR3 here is CASSSVGRGQHNEQFF. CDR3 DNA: TGTGCCAGCAGCTCCGTGGGTAGGGGGCAACACAATGAGCAGTTCTTC. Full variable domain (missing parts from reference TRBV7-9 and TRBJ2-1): DTGVSQNPRHKITKRGQNVTFRCDPISEHNRLYWYRQTLGQGPEFLTYFQNEAQLEKSRLLSDRFSAERPKGSFSTLEIQRTEQGDSAMYLCASSSVGRGQHNEQFFGPGTRLTVL.

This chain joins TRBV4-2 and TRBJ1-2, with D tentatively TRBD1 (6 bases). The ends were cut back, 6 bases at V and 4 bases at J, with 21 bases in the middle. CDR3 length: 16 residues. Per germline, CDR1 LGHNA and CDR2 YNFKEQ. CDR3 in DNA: TGTGCCAGCAGAAACTACTCAGGACAGTCAATCTATGGCTACACCTTC. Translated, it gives CASRNYSGQSIYGYTF.

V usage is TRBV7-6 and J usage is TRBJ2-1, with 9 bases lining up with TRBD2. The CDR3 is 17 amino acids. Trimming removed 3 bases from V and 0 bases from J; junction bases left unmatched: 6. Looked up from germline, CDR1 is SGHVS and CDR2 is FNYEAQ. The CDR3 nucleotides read TGTGCCAGCAGCTTGTCTAGCGGGGTATACTCCTACAATGAGCAGTTCTTC. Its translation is CASSLSSGVYSYNEQFF.

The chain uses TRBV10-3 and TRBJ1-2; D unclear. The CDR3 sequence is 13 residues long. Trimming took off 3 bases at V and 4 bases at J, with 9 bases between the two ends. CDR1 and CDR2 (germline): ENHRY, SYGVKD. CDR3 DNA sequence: TGTGCCATCAGTGATGCGGGAGCCTATGGCTACACCTTC. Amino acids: CAISDAGAYGYTF.

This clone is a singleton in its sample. This CDR3 is CASREPGTGLEKLFF. CDR3 bases: TGTGCCAGCAGGGAACCCGGGACAGGGTTAGAAAAACTGTTTTTT. This sequence joins TRBV28 and TRBJ1-4, with TRBD1 matching over 9 bases. Germline CDR1 MDHEN, CDR2 SYDVKM. The CDR3 runs 15 residues. Germline trimming cut 6 bases from V and 8 bases from J; bases unmatched to any gene: 10. The full variable domain, completed using reference TRBV28 and TRBJ1-4, is DVKVTQSSRYLVKRTGEKVFLECVQDMDHENMFWYRQDPGLGLRLIYFSYDVKMKEKGDIPEGYSVSREKKERFSLILESASTNQTSMYLCASREPGTGLEKLFFGSGTQLSVL.

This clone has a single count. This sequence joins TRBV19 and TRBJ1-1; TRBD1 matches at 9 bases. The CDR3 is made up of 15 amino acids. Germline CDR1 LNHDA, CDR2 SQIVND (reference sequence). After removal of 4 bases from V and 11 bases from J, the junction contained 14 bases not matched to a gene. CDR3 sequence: CASSTTQGARMDAFF. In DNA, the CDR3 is TGTGCCAGTAGTACAACACAGGGGGCGCGGATGGACGCTTTCTTT.

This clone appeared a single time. DNA for the CDR3: TGCGCCAGCAGCCACGGGGCCCTAGCCAAAAACATTCAGTACTTC. Its translation: CASSHGALAKNIQYF. The V call is TRBV4-3, the J call TRBJ2-4, with D tentatively TRBD1 or TRBD2 (5 bases each). Per the germline V gene, CDR1 is LGHNA and CDR2 is YSLEER. The V gene lost 3 bases and the J gene lost 0 bases, with 9 bases spanning the gap. The CDR3 totals 15 residues.

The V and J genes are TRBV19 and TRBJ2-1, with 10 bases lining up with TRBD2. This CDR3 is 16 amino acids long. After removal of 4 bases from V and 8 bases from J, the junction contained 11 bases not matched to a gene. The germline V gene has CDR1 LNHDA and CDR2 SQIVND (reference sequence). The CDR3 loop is CASSTQREGRPDEQFF. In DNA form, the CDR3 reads TGTGCCAGTAGTACCCAGCGGGAGGGCCGTCCGGATGAGCAGTTCTTC. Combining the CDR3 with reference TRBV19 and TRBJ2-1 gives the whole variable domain DGGITQSPKYLFRKEGQNVTLSCEQNLNHDAMYWYRQDPGQGLRLIYYSQIVNDFQKGDIAEGYSVSREKKESFPLTVTSAQKNPTAFYLCASSTQREGRPDEQFFGPGTRLTVL.

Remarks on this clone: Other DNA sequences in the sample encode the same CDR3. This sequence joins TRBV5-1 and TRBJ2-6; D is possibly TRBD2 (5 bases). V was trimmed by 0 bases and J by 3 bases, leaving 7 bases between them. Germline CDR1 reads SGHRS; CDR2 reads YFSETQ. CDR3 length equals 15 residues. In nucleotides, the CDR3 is TGCGCCAGCAGCTTGGCGGGGAGTGGGGCCAACGTCCTGACTTTC. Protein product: CASSLAGSGANVLTF.

CDR3: CASSREQGRGAYEQYF. CDR3 nucleotides: TGTGCCAGCAGCCGAGAACAGGGGCGGGGGGCCTACGAGCAGTACTTC. The rearrangement joins TRBV3-1 (or the pseudogene TRBV3-2) to TRBJ2-7, with D perhaps matching TRBD2 (8 bases). CDR1 and CDR2 (germline): LGHDT, YNNKEL (reference sequence). The CDR3 length is 16 residues. Trimming stripped 4 bases from V and 2 bases from J, with 18 bases between.

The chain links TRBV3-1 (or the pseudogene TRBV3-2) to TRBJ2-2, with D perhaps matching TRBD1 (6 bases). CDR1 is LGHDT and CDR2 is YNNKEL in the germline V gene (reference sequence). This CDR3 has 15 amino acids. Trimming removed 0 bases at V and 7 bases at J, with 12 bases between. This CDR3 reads CASSQDQGFGGELFF. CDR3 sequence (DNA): TGTGCCAGCAGCCAAGACCAGGGGTTCGGCGGGGAGCTGTTTTTT.

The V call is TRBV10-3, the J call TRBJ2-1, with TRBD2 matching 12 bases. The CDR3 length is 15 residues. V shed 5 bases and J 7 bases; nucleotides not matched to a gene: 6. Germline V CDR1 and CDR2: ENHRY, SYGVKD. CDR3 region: CAISRLAGDGNEQFF. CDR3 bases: TGTGCCATCAGTCGACTAGCGGGAGATGGGAATGAGCAGTTCTTC.

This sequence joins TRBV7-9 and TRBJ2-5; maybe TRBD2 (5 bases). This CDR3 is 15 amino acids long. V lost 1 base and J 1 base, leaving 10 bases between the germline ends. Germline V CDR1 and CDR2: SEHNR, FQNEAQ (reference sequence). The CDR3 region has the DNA TGTGCCAGCAGCTTAGGGCGGGCGGGCCAAGAGACCCAGTACTTC. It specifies CASSLGRAGQETQYF.

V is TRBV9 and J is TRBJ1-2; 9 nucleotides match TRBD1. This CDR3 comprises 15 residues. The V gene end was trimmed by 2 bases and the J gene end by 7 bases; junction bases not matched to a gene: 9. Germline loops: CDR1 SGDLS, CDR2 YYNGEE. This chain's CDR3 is CASSVLTGGTAGYTF. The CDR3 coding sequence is TGTGCCAGCAGCGTTCTGACAGGGGGGACAGCTGGCTACACCTTC.

The CDR3 region has the DNA TGTGCCAGCAGCGTAGAACAGGGAGGAGCGTTAAGCTATGGCTACACCTTC. This encodes CASSVEQGGALSYGYTF. The J gene is TRBJ1-2, the V gene TRBV9; TRBD1 might be the D (6 bases). The CDR3 contains 17 residues. V lost 0 bases and J lost 4, with 19 bases in between. The V gene's germline CDR1 is SGDLS and CDR2 YYNGEE. The full variable domain, its missing parts supplied by reference TRBV9 and TRBJ1-2, is DSGVTQTPKHLITATGQRVTLRCSPRSGDLSVYWYQQSLDQGLQFLIQYYNGEERAKGNILERFSAQQFPDLHSELNLSSLELGDSALYFCASSVEQGGALSYGYTFGSGTRLTVV.

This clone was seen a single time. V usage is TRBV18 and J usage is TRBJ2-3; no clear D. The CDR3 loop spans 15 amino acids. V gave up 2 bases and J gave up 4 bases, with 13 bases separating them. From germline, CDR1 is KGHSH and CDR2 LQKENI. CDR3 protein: CASSPGPSGADTQYF. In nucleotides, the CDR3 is TGTGCCAGCTCACCAGGCCCATCAGGTGCAGATACGCAGTATTTT.

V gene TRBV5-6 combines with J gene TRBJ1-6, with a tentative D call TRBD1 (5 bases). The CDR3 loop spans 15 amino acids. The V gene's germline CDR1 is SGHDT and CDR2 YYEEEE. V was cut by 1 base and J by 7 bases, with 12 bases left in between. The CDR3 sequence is CASSLWGVLNSPLHF. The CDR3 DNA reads TGTGCCAGCAGCTTGTGGGGGGTACTAAATTCACCCCTCCACTTT. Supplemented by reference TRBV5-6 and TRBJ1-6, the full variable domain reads DAGVTQSPTHLIKTRGQQVTLRCSPKSGHDTVSWYQQALGQGPQFIFQYYEEEERQRGNFPDRFSGHQFPNYSSELNVNALLLGDSALYLCASSLWGVLNSPLHFGNGTRLTVT.

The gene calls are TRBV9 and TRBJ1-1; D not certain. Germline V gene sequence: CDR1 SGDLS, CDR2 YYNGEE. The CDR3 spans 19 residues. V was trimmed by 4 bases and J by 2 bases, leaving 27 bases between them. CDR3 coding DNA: TGTGCCAGCAGCCCCGTGGGTAGACAACCACCTCTACCAAACACTGAAGCTTTCTTT. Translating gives CASSPVGRQPPLPNTEAFF.

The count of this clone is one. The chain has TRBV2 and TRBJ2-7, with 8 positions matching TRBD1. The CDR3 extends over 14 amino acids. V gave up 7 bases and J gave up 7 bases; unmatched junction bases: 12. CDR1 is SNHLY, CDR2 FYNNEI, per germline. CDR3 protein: CASKRTGPLLEQYF. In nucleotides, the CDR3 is TGTGCCAGCAAAAGGACAGGGCCACTTTTGGAGCAGTACTTC.

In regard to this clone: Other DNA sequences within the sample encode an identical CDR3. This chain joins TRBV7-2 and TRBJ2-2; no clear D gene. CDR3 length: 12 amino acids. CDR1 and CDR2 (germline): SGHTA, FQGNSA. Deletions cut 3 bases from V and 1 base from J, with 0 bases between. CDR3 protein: CASSLNTGELFF. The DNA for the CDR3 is TGTGCCAGCAGCTTGAACACCGGGGAGCTGTTTTTT.